This T cell receptor beta chain was recovered during a study of cytomegalovirus exposure and HLA in healthy donors. TCRdb's copy holds only in-frame clones and misses some; the assay was immunoSEQ multiplex PCR. Altogether over 150,000 clones are present, roughly 86% being singletons, with the ten largest covering 4.2%. In this sample, this clone turned up a few times. V shed 5 bases and J 3 bases; nucleotides not matched to a gene: 3. This CDR3 is built from 13 residues. Germline V gene data show CDR1 as SGHTA and CDR2 as FQGNSA. The sequencing sample was made of PBMCs. J is TRBJ1-1 and V is TRBV7-2; TRBD1 aligns across 7 bases. The clonotype comes from a man between 18 and 35 years old in good health and CMV-seropositive. DNA of the CDR3: TGTGCCAGCAGCGCGGACAGGCACACTGAAGCTTTCTTT. This codes for CASSADRHTEAFF.